The rows below give T cell receptor beta chains drawn from one sample of a study of Ad26.COV2.S vaccination and SARS-CoV-2 variants. Data came from immunoSEQ multiplex PCR; TCRdb stores just in-frame clones and leaves some out. This sample has around 400,000 clones; approximately 90% occur once, and the top ten carry about 12%. The input for sequencing was peripheral blood, taken in a trial of Ad26.COV2.S vaccine versus placebo. The origin of the receptors is a person between 18 and 59 years old who received the Ad26.COV2.S COVID-19 vaccine or a placebo. CDR3s include the opening cysteine and the closing phenylalanine or tryptophan. Fields, in order: V gene, J gene, clone size, D gene, CDR3 protein, CDR3 DNA. A D gene is named only where the DNA matches it firmly. Rows may omit the clone size; those that give it use once, few, many or a size class.

>TRBV24-1|TRBJ2-1|.|TRBD2
CATSEPSGTSYNEQFF
TGTGCCACCAGTGAGCCTAGCGGGACCTCCTACAATGAGCAGTTCTTC
>TRBV5-1|TRBJ1-2|once|TRBD1
CASSSTGGSYGYTF
TGCGCCAGCAGCTCTACAGGGGGATCCTATGGCTACACCTTC
>TRBV7-8|TRBJ2-4|.|.
CASSPQGLGFERGPKNIQYF
TGTGCCAGCAGCCCCCAAGGACTAGGATTCGAAAGGGGGCCCAAAAACATTCAGTACTTC
>TRBV10-3|TRBJ1-1|.|.
CAIGGSAEAFF
TGTGCCATCGGAGGGTCTGCTGAAGCTTTCTTT
>TRBV7-2|TRBJ2-5|.|TRBD2
CASSRGRTNQETQYF
TGTGCCAGCAGCCGCGGGAGGACTAACCAAGAGACCCAGTACTTC
>TRBV7-3|TRBJ1-1|once|.
CASSLTSRNTEAFF
TGTGCCAGCAGCTTAACGTCAAGGAACACTGAAGCTTTCTTT
>TRBV11-2|TRBJ1-6|.|.
CASSYVGSNYNSPLHF
TGTGCCAGCAGCTATGTGGGTTCTAACTATAATTCACCCCTCCACTTT
>TRBV10-1|TRBJ2-1|.|.
CASSQGTGIYNEQFF
TGCGCCAGCAGTCAGGGGACCGGAATATACAATGAGCAGTTCTTC
>TRBV7-2|TRBJ2-7|.|.
CASSFRGLNGIYEQYF
TGTGCCAGCAGCTTCCGTGGGTTGAACGGAATCTACGAGCAGTACTTC
>TRBV9|TRBJ2-1|.|TRBD2
CASSVGLAANEQFF
TGTGCCAGCAGCGTAGGACTAGCGGCGAATGAGCAGTTCTTC
>TRBV28|TRBJ1-2|once|.
CASSSRAGYTF
TGTGCCAGCAGCAGTAGGGCTGGCTACACCTTC
>TRBV6-2/TRBV6-3|TRBJ2-3|.|.
CASSYSRFRGSYVDTDTQYF
TGTGCCAGCAGTTACTCGAGGTTTAGGGGTTCGTACGTGGACACAGATACGCAGTATTTT
>TRBV2|TRBJ2-1|once|TRBD2
CASSGLADSYNEQFF
TGTGCCAGCAGTGGACTAGCGGACTCCTACAATGAGCAGTTCTTC
>TRBV7-9|TRBJ2-3|once|.
CASSLSRAEEVDTQYF
TGTGCCAGCAGCTTATCCAGGGCCGAGGAGGTAGATACGCAGTATTTT
>TRBV27|TRBJ2-7|.|.
CASSFIGDEQYF
TGTGCCAGCAGTTTCATCGGTGACGAGCAGTACTTC
>TRBV4-1|TRBJ1-2|.|.
CASSQEAVLLDGYTF
TGCGCCAGCAGCCAAGAGGCTGTTCTTTTGGATGGCTACACCTTC
>TRBV15|TRBJ1-4|.|.
CATSRDRTSEKLFF
TGTGCCACCAGCAGAGATCGGACATCAGAAAAACTGTTTTTT
>TRBV11-3|TRBJ2-7|.|TRBD2
CASSLGTAGERDEQYF
TGTGCCAGCAGCTTAGGAACGGCGGGAGAAAGAGACGAGCAGTACTTC
>TRBV19|TRBJ2-7|.|TRBD1
CASSIGQGNYEQYF
TGTGCCAGTAGTATCGGACAGGGAAACTACGAGCAGTACTTC
>TRBV30|TRBJ2-3|.|TRBD2
CAWTSGVSTDTQYF
TGTGCCTGGACTAGCGGGGTTAGCACAGATACGCAGTATTTT
>TRBV29-1|TRBJ2-3|.|.
CSARDSSVAAPTDTQYF
TGCAGCGCCCGGGACAGCTCAGTAGCGGCGCCCACAGATACGCAGTATTTT
>TRBV4-3|TRBJ2-7|.|.
CASSQGPTFSGPSSYEQYF
TGCGCCAGCAGCCAAGGGCCGACCTTTAGCGGCCCGAGCTCCTACGAGCAGTACTTC
>TRBV19|TRBJ2-6|.|.
CASSIGQTSGANVLTF
TGTGCCAGTAGTATAGGACAGACCTCTGGGGCCAACGTCCTGACTTTC
>TRBV28|TRBJ2-6|once|.
CASSLTRVFGANVLTF
TGTGCCAGCAGTTTGACTAGAGTCTTTGGGGCCAACGTCCTGACTTTC
>TRBV10-1|TRBJ2-2|.|.
CASSDAGTFNTGELFF
TGCGCCAGCAGTGATGCCGGGACTTTTAACACCGGGGAGCTGTTTTTT
>TRBV5-4|TRBJ1-2|.|.
CASSPRRGVAYGYTF
TGTGCCAGCAGCCCAAGACGGGGTGTTGCTTATGGCTACACCTTC
>TRBV18|TRBJ2-7|.|TRBD1
CASSPGQSSYEQYF
TGTGCCAGCTCACCGGGACAGAGCTCCTACGAGCAGTACTTC
>TRBV18|TRBJ2-3|.|.
CASSPPRERSTDTQYF
TGTGCCAGCTCACCACCCCGGGAAAGAAGCACAGATACGCAGTATTTT
>TRBV5-4|TRBJ2-5|.|TRBD1
CASSKGQAQETQYF
TGTGCCAGCAGCAAGGGACAGGCACAAGAGACCCAGTACTTC
>TRBV7-2|TRBJ2-3|.|.
CASSPERLTDTQYF
TGTGCCAGCAGCCCCGAGCGGCTCACAGATACGCAGTATTTT
>TRBV19|TRBJ2-1|.|TRBD2
CASSLSGKGVYYNEQFF
TGTGCCAGTAGTCTTAGCGGGAAGGGGGTTTATTACAATGAGCAGTTCTTC
>TRBV15|TRBJ2-7|.|TRBD1
CATSTGTGTYEQYF
TGTGCCACCAGCACCGGGACAGGCACCTACGAGCAGTACTTC
>TRBV28|TRBJ1-1|.|TRBD1
CASSPGQGASEAFF
TGTGCCAGCAGCCCGGGACAGGGGGCTTCTGAAGCTTTCTTT
>TRBV11-2|TRBJ2-4|once|.
CASRRPSKNIQYF
TGTGCCAGCAGGCGGCCCTCCAAAAACATTCAGTACTTC
>TRBV12-5|TRBJ1-1|.|.
CASGQGLRDTEAFF
TGTGCTAGTGGTCAAGGGCTTAGGGACACTGAAGCTTTCTTT
>TRBV19|TRBJ2-3|once|.
CASIGTDTQYF
TGTGCCAGTATCGGGACAGATACGCAGTATTTT
>TRBV5-4|TRBJ2-7|.|.
CASSPTTGSDEQYF
TGTGCCAGCAGCCCAACGACAGGAAGCGACGAGCAGTACTTC
>TRBV2|TRBJ2-3|.|TRBD2
CASSIAAGGGGTQYF
TGTGCCAGCAGTATCGCGGCGGGAGGGGGAGGTACGCAGTATTTT
>TRBV23-1|TRBJ2-7|.|TRBD1
CASSRPTGTGSYEQYF
TGCGCCAGCAGTCGGCCCACCGGGACAGGCTCCTACGAGCAGTACTTC
>TRBV7-9|TRBJ2-7|.|.
CASSPPTGTLSSYEQYF
TGTGCCAGCAGCCCACCAACCGGGACCTTGAGCTCCTACGAGCAGTACTTC
>TRBV5-1|TRBJ2-2|.|TRBD2
CATGTSGHTGELFF
TGCGCCACCGGGACTAGCGGGCACACCGGGGAGCTGTTTTTT